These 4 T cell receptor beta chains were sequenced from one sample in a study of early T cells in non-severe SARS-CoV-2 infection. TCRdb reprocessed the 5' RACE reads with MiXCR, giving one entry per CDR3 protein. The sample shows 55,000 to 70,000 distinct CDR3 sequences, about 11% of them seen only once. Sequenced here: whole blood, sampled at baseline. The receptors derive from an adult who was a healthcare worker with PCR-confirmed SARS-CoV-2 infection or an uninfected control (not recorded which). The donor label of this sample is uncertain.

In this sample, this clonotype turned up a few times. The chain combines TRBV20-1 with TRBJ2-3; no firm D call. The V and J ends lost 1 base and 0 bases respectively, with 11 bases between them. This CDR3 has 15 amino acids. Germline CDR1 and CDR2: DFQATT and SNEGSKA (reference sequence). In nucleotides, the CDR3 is TGCAGTGCTAGAGTGGTGGCAGAGAGCACAGATACGCAGTATTTT. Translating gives CSARVVAESTDTQYF.

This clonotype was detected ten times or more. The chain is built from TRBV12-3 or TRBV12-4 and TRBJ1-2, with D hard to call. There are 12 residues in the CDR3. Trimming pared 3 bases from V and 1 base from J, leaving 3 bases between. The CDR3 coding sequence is TGTGCCAGCAGTTTTAATAACTATGGCTACACCTTC. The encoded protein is CASSFNNYGYTF.

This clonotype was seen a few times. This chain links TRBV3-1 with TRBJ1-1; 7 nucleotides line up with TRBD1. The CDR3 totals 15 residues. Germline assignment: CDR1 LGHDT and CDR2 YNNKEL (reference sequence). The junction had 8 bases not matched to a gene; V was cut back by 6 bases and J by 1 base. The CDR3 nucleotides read TGTGCCAGCAGGGAAGAGGGGGCGACGAACACTGAAGCTTTCTTT. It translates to CASREEGATNTEAFF.

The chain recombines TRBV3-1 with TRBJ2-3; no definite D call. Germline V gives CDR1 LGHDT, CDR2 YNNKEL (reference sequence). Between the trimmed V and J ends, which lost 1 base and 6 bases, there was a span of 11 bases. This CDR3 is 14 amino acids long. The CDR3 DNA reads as TGTGCCAGCAGCCAAGTAATGGCTTCTGATACGCAGTATTTT. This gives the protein CASSQVMASDTQYF.